This T cell receptor (beta chain) emerged from a study of stem cell transplantation in POMP-related autoinflammatory disease. About the research overall: Hypothesis: faulty thymoproteasomes impair CD8+ T-cell selection, skewing TRB repertoires.

PRAID featured prominent immunodeficiency. Profiled with immunoSEQ multiplex PCR; TCRdb holds only in-frame clones, not every one. Of more than 25,000 clones listed, about 90% are singletons. On this clone: Its antigen is as yet unknown.

Study-level points and caveats: A trend toward lower repertoire diversity and greater clonality appeared in every analyzed T-cell subset of PRAID patients. Unique TRB V-J gene pairings were limited in number in patients with PRAID.

The ends lost 9 bases at V and 2 bases at J; junction bases unmatched: 7. This CDR3 has 14 residues. The germline V gene has CDR1 ENHRY and CDR2 SYGVKD. The sample here was CD4+ T cells from PBMCs, taken before stem cell transplantation. This TCR was sampled from a human donor with POMP-related autoinflammation and immune dysregulation (PRAID). The chain is built from TRBV10-3 and TRBJ2-5, with 9 bases lining up with TRBD1. The CDR3 nucleotides are TGTGCCATACGCCTTGACAGGGGGCAAGAGACCCAGTACTTC. Its protein product is CAIRLDRGQETQYF.